A selection of T cell receptor beta chains follows, all from one sample in a study of T cells in Graves' hyperthyroidism and ophthalmopathy. TCRdb redid the calling of the multiplex PCR reads with MiXCR, one entry per CDR3 protein. There are around 520,000 distinct CDR3 sequences in the sample; around 14% occur only once, and under 20% lies in the top ten. The sample comprised blood. Receptors were obtained from a young woman with Graves' hyperthyroidism. The CDR3 runs from the conserved cysteine through the conserved F or W.

CDR3: CAIPDGNTGELFF
length: 13
J: TRBJ2-2
V: TRBV11-3

CDR3: CSVKLLTGRNTIYF
length: 14
J: TRBJ1-3
V: TRBV20-1

CDR3: CSAGGRGGETQYF
length: 13
J: TRBJ2-5
V: TRBV20-1

CDR3: CASSLGTVASYTF
length: 13
J: TRBJ1-2
V: TRBV5-8

CDR3: CSVEKTVNYGYTF
length: 13
J: TRBJ1-2
V: TRBV29-1

CDR3: CASSSSGSRPGNTQYF
length: 16
J: TRBJ2-3
V: TRBV28

CDR3: CSALSGRSNEQFF
length: 13
J: TRBJ2-1
V: TRBV20-1

CDR3: CASSPKGSGTGSYNEQFF
length: 18
J: TRBJ2-1
V: TRBV7-2

CDR3: CASSRRGLAGAVGSDTQYF
length: 19
J: TRBJ2-3
V: TRBV11-2

CDR3: CASSTGTGDFYGYTF
length: 15
J: TRBJ1-2
V: TRBV9

CDR3: CATTDRANTGELFF
length: 14
J: TRBJ2-2
V: TRBV19

CDR3: CASSGDGLSRDEQFF
length: 15
J: TRBJ2-1
V: TRBV6-1

CDR3: CASSRGTSGLNEQFF
length: 15
J: TRBJ2-1
V: TRBV5-5

CDR3: CASSFRGVADTQYF
length: 14
J: TRBJ2-3
V: TRBV27

CDR3: CASSPDRVGNTIYF
length: 14
J: TRBJ1-3
V: TRBV12-3/TRBV12-4